The 14 T cell receptor beta chains listed next were all sequenced from one sample in a study of blood T cell repertoires in COVID-19 (TCRdb year 2020). The library was made by the immunoSEQ multiplex PCR assay. The table was pulled from immuneACCESS by TCRdb, which kept in-frame rearrangements only. Such tables lose some clones; where checked, under half of the loss comes from unresolved V genes, and the rest has no known cause. The sample table records 65,000 to 85,000 clones; about 68% of these occur just once. 4.5% to 6% of the sample comes from the top ten. Specimen: peripheral blood. The receptors here all came from a man aged 45-60 years with active or convalescent COVID-19.

This clone was observed a handful of times. The gene calls are TRBV7-9 and TRBJ1-4; 7 bases fit TRBD1. Germline V CDR1 and CDR2: SEHNR, FQNEAQ (reference sequence). This CDR3 contains 15 residues. After removal of 5 bases from V and 6 bases from J, the junction contained 9 bases not matched to a gene. CDR3: CASSPSGGNHEKLFF. The CDR3 DNA is TGTGCCAGCAGCCCCTCAGGGGGAAACCATGAAAAACTGTTTTTT.

As to this clone: A junction end diverges from the germline sequence, so it may reflect a read error. This chain connects TRBV6-6 to TRBJ2-3; 7 bases are a match to TRBD2. CDR1 MNHNY and CDR2 SVGAGI come from the germline V gene (reference sequence). The CDR3 extends over 16 amino acids. The CDR3 is CATSPAERGSTDTQYF. The CDR3 region has the DNA TGTGCCACCAGTCCCGCGGAGCGGGGCAGCACAGATACGCAGTATTTT.

The chain has TRBV5-6 and TRBJ2-7; possible D gene TRBD1, 7 bases. The V and J ends lost 6 bases and 0 bases respectively, with 16 bases between them. The CDR3 totals 15 residues. The germline gives CDR1 SGHDT, CDR2 YYEEEE. The CDR3 reads CASKRGTASSYEQYF. CDR3 sequence (DNA): TGTGCCAGCAAACGGGGGACAGCAAGCTCCTACGAGCAGTACTTC.

The genes are TRBV12-3 or TRBV12-4 and TRBJ1-4, with TRBD1 matching 9 bases. The CDR3 covers 13 residues. Trimming cost V 6 bases and J 4 bases; bases outside gene matches: 0. CDR3 bases: TGTGCCAGCAGGGGACAGGGTAATGAAAAACTGTTTTTT. This sequence encodes CASRGQGNEKLFF.

This chain connects TRBV19 to TRBJ2-7; D is possibly TRBD1 (5 bases). The germline V gene encodes CDR1 LNHDA and CDR2 SQIVND (reference sequence). V lost 4 bases and J 1 base, leaving 11 bases between the germline ends. CDR3 size: 14 residues. CDR3 amino acids: CASSTSGKSYEQYF. The CDR3, as DNA: TGTGCCAGTAGTACTTCAGGGAAATCCTACGAGCAGTACTTC.

The chain links TRBV6-1 to TRBJ1-6, with D possibly matching TRBD1 (6 bases). The CDR3 covers 14 residues. Trimming stripped 5 bases from V and 6 bases from J, with 11 bases between. Germline V gives CDR1 MNHNS, CDR2 SASEGT. The CDR3 bases are TGTGCCAGCAGTTTAGGGGGATCTAATTCACCCCTCCACTTT. This sequence encodes CASSLGGSNSPLHF.

The rearrangement links TRBV7-6 to TRBJ2-5; 9 nucleotides agree with TRBD1. The CDR3 length is 18 residues. CDR1 is SGHVS, CDR2 FNYEAQ, per germline. The V gene end was trimmed by 5 bases and the J gene end by 1 base; junction bases not matched to a gene: 14. The CDR3, as DNA: TGTGCCAGCAGCGAGGAGGGGGTTCGGGACAGGGCCCAAGAGACCCAGTACTTC. This codes for CASSEEGVRDRAQETQYF.

A remark on this clone: In the same sample, other DNA sequences code for this CDR3. The chain couples TRBV18 to TRBJ1-1; tentative D call: TRBD1 (5 bases). Trimming stripped 6 bases from V and 3 bases from J, with 11 bases between. Germline V lookup: CDR1 KGHSH, CDR2 LQKENI. This CDR3 has 13 amino acids. CDR3 residues: CASSQQGDTEAFF. The CDR3 DNA sequence: TGTGCCAGCTCCCAGCAGGGCGACACTGAAGCTTTCTTT.

The gene calls are TRBV11-2 and TRBJ2-5; TRBD2 is a possible D gene (6 bases). Germline-derived CDR1 and CDR2 are SGHAT and FQNNGV. The ends were cut back, 1 base at V and 5 bases at J, with 14 bases in the middle. The CDR3 sequence is 15 residues long. The CDR3: CASSLGGAAGETQYF. The CDR3, as DNA: TGTGCCAGCAGCTTAGGCGGGGCCGCTGGGGAGACCCAGTACTTC.

Only one count was recorded for this clone. The chain has TRBV6-2 or TRBV6-3 and TRBJ1-2; a weak D match, TRBD1 (5 bases). V was trimmed by 0 bases and J by 3 bases, leaving 8 bases between them. The CDR3 totals 14 residues. CDR1 is MNHEY and CDR2 is SVGEGT in the germline V gene. The CDR3 here is CASSYSSGHYGYTF. CDR3 nucleotides: TGTGCCAGCAGTTACTCTTCAGGGCACTATGGCTACACCTTC.

The V and J genes are TRBV19 and TRBJ1-2; D gene ambiguous. CDR3 length equals 13 residues. V was trimmed by 3 bases and J by 0 bases, leaving 5 bases between them. Germline V gives CDR1 LNHDA, CDR2 SQIVND (reference sequence). The CDR3 nucleotides are TGTGCCAGTAGTATGGCAGCTAACTATGGCTACACCTTC. As protein: CASSMAANYGYTF.

The gene calls are TRBV12-3 or TRBV12-4 and TRBJ1-6, with 7 nucleotides matching TRBD1. Trimming at V came to 7 bases and at J to 9 bases, leaving 6 bases not matched to a gene. The CDR3 spans 13 residues. The chain's CDR3 is CASTLSGGSPLHF. CDR3 bases: TGTGCCAGCACCCTATCAGGGGGTTCACCCCTCCACTTT.

As regards this clone: Mismatch with germline at one junction end may stem from a read error. This chain links TRBV7-7 with TRBJ2-7; possibly TRBD2 for D (6 bases). This CDR3 comprises 15 residues. Germline assignment: CDR1 SSHAT and CDR2 FNYEAQ (reference sequence). The CDR3 DNA is TGTGCTAGCAGCCCCGACGGGGGACTCTCCTACGAGCAGTACTTC. It codes for CASSPDGGLSYEQYF.

The chain carries TRBV2 and TRBJ1-4; possibly TRBD1 for D (6 bases). Trimming removed 4 bases from V and 7 bases from J, with 13 bases in between. The CDR3 consists of 14 residues. Germline assignment: CDR1 SNHLY and CDR2 FYNNEI. The CDR3, as DNA: TGTGCCAGCAGTGGCCCGGACAGAAGTGAAAAACTGTTTTTT. Its protein product is CASSGPDRSEKLFF.